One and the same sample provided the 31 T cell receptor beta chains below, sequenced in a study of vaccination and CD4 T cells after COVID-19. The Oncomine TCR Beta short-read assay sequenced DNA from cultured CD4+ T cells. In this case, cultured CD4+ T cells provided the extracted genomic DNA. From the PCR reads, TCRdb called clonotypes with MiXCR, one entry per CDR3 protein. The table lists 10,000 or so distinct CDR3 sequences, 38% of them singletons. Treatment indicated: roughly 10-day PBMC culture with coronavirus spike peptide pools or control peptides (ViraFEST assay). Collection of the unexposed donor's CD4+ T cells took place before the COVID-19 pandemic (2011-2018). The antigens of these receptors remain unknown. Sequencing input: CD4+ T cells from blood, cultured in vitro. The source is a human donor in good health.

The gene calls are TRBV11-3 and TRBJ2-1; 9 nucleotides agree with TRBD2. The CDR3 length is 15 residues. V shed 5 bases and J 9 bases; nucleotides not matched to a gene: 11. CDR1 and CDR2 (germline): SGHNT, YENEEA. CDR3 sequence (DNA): TGTGCCAGCAGCGAGGTGGGAGCGGGAGGTGTTGAGCAGTTCTTC. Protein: CASSEVGAGGVEQFF.

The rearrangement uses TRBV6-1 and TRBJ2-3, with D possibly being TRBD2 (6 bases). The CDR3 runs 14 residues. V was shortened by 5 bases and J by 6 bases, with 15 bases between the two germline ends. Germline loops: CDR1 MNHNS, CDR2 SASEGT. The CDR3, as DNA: TGTGCCAGCAGTCCCCGGGGACGGGGGGATACGCAGTATTTT. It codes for CASSPRGRGDTQYF.

CDR3 amino acids: CASSGQGPSYEQYF. In DNA form, the CDR3 reads TGTGCCAGCAGTGGACAGGGACCCTCCTACGAGCAGTACTTC. The chain carries TRBV2 and TRBJ2-7; 7 positions agree with TRBD1. CDR3 length: 14 residues. V lost 4 bases, J lost 0 bases, and 3 bases stayed unmatched. Germline CDR1 reads SNHLY; CDR2 reads FYNNEI.

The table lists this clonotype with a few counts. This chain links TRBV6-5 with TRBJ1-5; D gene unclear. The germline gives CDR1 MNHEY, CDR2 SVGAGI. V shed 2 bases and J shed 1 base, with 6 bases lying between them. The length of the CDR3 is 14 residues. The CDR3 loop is CASSYRASNQPQHF. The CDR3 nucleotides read TGTGCCAGCAGTTACAGGGCGAGCAATCAGCCCCAGCATTTT.

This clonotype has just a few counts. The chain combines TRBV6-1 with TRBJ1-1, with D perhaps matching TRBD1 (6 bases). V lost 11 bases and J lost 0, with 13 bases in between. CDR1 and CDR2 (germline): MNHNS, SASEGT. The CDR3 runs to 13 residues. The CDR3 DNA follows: TGTGCCCGCTCACCAGGGGTGAACACTGAAGCTTTCTTT. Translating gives CARSPGVNTEAFF.

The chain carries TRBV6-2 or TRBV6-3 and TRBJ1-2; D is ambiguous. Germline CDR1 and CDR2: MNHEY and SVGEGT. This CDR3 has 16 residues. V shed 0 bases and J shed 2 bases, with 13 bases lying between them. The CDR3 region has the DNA TGTGCCAGCAGTTACTCGAAGGAGGATCAGAACTATGGCTACACCTTC. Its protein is CASSYSKEDQNYGYTF.

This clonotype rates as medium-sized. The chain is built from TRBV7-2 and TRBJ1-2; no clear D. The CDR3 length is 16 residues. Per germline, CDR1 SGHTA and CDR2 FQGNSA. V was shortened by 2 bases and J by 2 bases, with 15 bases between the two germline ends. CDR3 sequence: CASSLSRQTSNYGYTF. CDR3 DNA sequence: TGTGCCAGCAGCTTATCTCGACAAACTTCCAACTATGGCTACACCTTC.

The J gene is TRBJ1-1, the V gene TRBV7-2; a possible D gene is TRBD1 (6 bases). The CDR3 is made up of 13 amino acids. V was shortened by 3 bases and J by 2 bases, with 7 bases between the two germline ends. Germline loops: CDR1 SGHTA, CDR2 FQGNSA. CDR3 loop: CASSLGANTEAFF. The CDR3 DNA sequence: TGTGCCAGCAGCTTGGGGGCCAACACTGAAGCTTTCTTT. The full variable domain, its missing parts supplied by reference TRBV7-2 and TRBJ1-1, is GAGVSQSPSNKVTEKGKDVELRCDPISGHTALYWYRQSLGQGLEFLIYFQGNSAPDKSGLPSDRFSAERTGGSVSTLTIQRTQQEDSAVYLCASSLGANTEAFFGQGTRLTVV.

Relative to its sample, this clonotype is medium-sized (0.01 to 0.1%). The CDR3 region is CACSYSNQPQHF. CDR3 in DNA: TGTGCCTGTTCGTATAGCAATCAGCCCCAGCATTTT. The chain joins TRBV6-1 to TRBJ1-5; D unresolved. The CDR3 loop spans 12 amino acids. Between the trimmed V and J ends, which lost 11 bases and 0 bases, there was a span of 8 bases. Germline V gene sequence: CDR1 MNHNS, CDR2 SASEGT.

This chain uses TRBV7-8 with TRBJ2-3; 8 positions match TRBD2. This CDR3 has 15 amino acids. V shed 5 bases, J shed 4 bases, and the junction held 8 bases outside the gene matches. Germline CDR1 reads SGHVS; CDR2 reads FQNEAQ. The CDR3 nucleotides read TGTGCCAGCAGCCCTTCGGGGGGGATAGCAGATACGCAGTATTTT. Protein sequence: CASSPSGGIADTQYF.

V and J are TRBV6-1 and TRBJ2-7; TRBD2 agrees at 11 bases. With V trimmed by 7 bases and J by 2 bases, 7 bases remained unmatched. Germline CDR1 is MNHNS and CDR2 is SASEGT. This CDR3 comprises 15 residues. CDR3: CASNPGTSGTYEQYF. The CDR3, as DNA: TGTGCCAGCAACCCGGGGACTAGCGGAACCTACGAGCAGTACTTC.

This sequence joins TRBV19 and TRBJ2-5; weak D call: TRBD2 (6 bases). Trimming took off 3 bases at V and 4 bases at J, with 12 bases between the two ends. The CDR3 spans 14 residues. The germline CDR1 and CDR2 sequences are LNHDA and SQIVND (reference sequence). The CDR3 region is CASSMGGSGETQYF. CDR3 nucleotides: TGTGCCAGTAGTATGGGAGGATCCGGAGAGACCCAGTACTTC.

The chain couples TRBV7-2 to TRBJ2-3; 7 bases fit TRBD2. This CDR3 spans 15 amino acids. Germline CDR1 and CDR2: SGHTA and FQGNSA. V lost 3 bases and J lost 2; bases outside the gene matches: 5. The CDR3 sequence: CASSLGLPDTDTQYF. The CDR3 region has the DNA TGTGCCAGCAGCTTGGGACTACCAGACACAGATACGCAGTATTTT. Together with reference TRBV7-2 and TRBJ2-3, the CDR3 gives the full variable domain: GAGVSQSPSNKVTEKGKDVELRCDPISGHTALYWYRQSLGQGLEFLIYFQGNSAPDKSGLPSDRFSAERTGGSVSTLTIQRTQQEDSAVYLCASSLGLPDTDTQYFGPGTRLTVL.

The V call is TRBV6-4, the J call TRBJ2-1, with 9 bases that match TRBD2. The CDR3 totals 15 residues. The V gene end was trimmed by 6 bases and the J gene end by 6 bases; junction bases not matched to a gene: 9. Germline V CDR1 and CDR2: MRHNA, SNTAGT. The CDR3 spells CASRATAGGPNEQFF. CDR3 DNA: TGTGCCAGCAGAGCCACGGCGGGAGGGCCCAATGAGCAGTTCTTC.

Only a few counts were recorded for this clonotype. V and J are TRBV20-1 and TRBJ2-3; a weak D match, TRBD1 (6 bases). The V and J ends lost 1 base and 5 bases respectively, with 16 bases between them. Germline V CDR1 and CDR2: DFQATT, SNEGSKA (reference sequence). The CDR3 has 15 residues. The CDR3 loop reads CSARAPGVTVDTQYF. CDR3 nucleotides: TGCAGTGCTAGAGCCCCAGGGGTAACAGTAGATACGCAGTATTTT.

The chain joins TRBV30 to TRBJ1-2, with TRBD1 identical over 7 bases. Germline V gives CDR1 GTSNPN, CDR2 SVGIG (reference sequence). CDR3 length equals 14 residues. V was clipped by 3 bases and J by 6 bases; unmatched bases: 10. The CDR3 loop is CAWSRDSKMHGYTF. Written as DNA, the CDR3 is TGTGCCTGGAGCCGGGACAGTAAAATGCATGGCTACACCTTC.

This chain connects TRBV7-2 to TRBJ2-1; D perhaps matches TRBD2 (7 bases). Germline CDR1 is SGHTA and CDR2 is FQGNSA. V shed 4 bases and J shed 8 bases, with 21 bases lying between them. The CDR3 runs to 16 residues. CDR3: CASSSGVAGDLDEQFF. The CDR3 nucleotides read TGTGCCAGCAGCTCAGGGGTGGCGGGAGATCTCGATGAGCAGTTCTTC. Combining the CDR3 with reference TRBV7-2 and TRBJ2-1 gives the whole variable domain GAGVSQSPSNKVTEKGKDVELRCDPISGHTALYWYRQSLGQGLEFLIYFQGNSAPDKSGLPSDRFSAERTGGSVSTLTIQRTQQEDSAVYLCASSSGVAGDLDEQFFGPGTRLTVL.

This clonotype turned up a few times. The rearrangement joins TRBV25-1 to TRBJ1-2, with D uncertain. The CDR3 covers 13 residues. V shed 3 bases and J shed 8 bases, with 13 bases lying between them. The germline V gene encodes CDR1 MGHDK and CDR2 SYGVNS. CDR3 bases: TGTGCCAGCAGTGAGACCCAATTGGGGGGCTACACCTTC. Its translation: CASSETQLGGYTF.

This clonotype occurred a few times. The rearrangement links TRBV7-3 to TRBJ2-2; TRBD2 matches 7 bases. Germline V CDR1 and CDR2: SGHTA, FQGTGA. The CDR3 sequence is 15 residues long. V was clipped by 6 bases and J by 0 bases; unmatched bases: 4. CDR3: CASSKAGPNTGELFF. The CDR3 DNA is TGTGCCAGCAGTAAAGCGGGACCGAACACCGGGGAGCTGTTTTTT.

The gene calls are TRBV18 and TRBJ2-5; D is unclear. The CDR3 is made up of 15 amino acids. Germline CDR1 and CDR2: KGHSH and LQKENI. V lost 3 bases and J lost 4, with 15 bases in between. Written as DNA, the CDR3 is TGTGCCAGCTCACCCCAATTGGAGTTTGGAGAGACCCAGTACTTC. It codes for CASSPQLEFGETQYF.

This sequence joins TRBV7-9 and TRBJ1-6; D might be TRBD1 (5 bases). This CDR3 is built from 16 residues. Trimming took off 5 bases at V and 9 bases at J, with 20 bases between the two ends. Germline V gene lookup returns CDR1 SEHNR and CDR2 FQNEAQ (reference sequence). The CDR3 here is CASSPHTGAGSSPLHF. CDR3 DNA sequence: TGTGCCAGCAGCCCACATACCGGGGCAGGGAGTTCACCCCTCCACTTT.

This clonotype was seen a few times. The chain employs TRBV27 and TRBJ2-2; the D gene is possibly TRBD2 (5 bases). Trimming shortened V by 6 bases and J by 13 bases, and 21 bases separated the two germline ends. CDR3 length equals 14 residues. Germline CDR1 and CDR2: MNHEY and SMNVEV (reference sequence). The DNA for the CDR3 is TGTGCCAGCAGATACAGTGTAGGACCTGAGGGGCTGTTTTTT. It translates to CASRYSVGPEGLFF.

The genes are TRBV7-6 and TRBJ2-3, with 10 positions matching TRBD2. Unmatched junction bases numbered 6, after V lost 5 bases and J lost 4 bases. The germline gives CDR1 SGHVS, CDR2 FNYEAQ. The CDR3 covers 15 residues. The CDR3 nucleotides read TGTGCCAGCAGCGGCATAGCGGGAGGATCAGATACGCAGTATTTT. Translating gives CASSGIAGGSDTQYF.

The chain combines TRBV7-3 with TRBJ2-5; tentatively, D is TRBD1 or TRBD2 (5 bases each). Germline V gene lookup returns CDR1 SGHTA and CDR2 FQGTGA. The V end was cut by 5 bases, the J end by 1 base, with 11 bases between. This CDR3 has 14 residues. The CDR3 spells CASSPPGSQETQYF. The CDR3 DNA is TGTGCCAGCAGCCCCCCAGGGAGCCAAGAGACCCAGTACTTC.

The CDR3 DNA reads TGCAGTGCTGGCTTGGACAGAAGGGAGCAGTACTTC. Protein sequence: CSAGLDRREQYF. This chain joins TRBV20-1 and TRBJ2-7, with D maybe TRBD1 (6 bases). V gave up 5 bases and J gave up 7 bases, with 15 bases separating them. CDR3 size: 12 residues. Germline CDR1 and CDR2: DFQATT and SNEGSKA (reference sequence).

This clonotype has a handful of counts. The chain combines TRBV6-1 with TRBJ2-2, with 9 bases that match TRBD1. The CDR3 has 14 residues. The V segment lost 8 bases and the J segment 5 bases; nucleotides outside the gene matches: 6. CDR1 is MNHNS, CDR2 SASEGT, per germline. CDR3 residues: CASGGQGGTGELFF. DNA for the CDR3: TGTGCCAGCGGGGGACAGGGCGGAACCGGGGAGCTGTTTTTT.

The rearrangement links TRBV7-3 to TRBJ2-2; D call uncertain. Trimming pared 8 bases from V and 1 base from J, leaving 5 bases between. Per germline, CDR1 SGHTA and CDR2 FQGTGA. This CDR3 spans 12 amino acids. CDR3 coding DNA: TGTGCCAGCCGAGGGAACACCGGGGAGCTGTTTTTT. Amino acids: CASRGNTGELFF.

Here the CDR3 DNA reads TGCGCCAGTGTGGCAGGGGCCAATCAGCCCCAGCATTTT. It codes for CASVAGANQPQHF. The chain has TRBV10-2 and TRBJ1-5; tentative D call: TRBD1 (6 bases). The CDR3 is made up of 13 amino acids. Trimming cost V 9 bases and J 3 bases, with 12 bases left between them. CDR1 and CDR2 (germline): WSHSY, SAAADI.

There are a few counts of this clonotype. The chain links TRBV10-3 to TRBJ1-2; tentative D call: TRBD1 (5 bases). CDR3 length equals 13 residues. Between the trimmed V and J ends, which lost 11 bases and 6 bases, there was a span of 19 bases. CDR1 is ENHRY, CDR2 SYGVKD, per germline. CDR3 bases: TGTGCCCCCTTCGGGACCCTCTCCAATGGCTACACCTTC. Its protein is CAPFGTLSNGYTF.

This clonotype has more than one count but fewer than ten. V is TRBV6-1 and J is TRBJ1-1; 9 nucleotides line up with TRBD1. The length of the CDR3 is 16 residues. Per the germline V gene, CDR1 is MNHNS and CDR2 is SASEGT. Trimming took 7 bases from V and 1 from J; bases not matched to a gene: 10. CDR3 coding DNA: TGTGCCAGCACCCCCCCCGGACAGGGGCCGAACACTGAAGCTTTCTTT. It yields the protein CASTPPGQGPNTEAFF.

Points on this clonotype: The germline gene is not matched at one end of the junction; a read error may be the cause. The CDR3 DNA reads as TGTGTCAGCAGCTTGGGAGCGCAACACACCGGGGAGCTGTTTTTT. It translates to CVSSLGAQHTGELFF. The chain employs TRBV7-3 and TRBJ2-2; TRBD2 is a possible D gene (5 bases). CDR3 length equals 15 residues. Germline V gene sequence: CDR1 SGHTA, CDR2 FQGTGA.